This TCR beta chain is drawn from a study of blood T cell repertoires in COVID-19 (TCRdb year 2020). General notes on the study: Collaborator samples came from the United States, Italy and Spain and covered acute and convalescent phases of COVID-19. The material from the prospective study consisted of cDNA or gDNA derived from T cells, B-cell-depleted T cells, or PBMCs. Deeply sampled blood TCRbeta repertoires from subjects exposed to, actively infected with, or recovered from COVID-19 were included in the dataset. A freely available public database, intended as a resource for researchers studying the immune response to SARS-CoV-2, is where the repertoires were released. The samples were drawn from the first 160 participants of the ongoing ImmuneRACE study and from under 1,500 subjects provided by 6 global collaborators. A de-identified subject ID, COVID-19 status, age in years and sex were almost always included in the sample metadata. Where HLA class I and class II types were available, the types were taken from metadata supplied by the sample provider, not from assay-based typing. Study-level results and caveats: Clinical and demographic metadata were provided uncurated, with the amount varying by source and participant.

Trimmed from V: 6 bases; trimmed from J: 0 bases; junction bases lacking a gene match: 6. From its cysteine to its phenylalanine, the CDR3 spans 16 amino acids. The sequence is cut down to CDR3 DNA, 48 bases in frame from base 1. CDR1 is given as SNHLY and CDR2 as FYNNEI, both from the germline V gene. TCRbeta CDR3 regions were amplified from genomic DNA by means of the immunoSEQ Assay, a bias-controlled multiplex PCR. The paper's processing steps were these. Within the assay, amplification of reference gene primers was used to estimate how many nucleated cells each sample contained. To quantify the absolute abundance of each unique TCRbeta CDR3 rearrangement, sequence reads were collapsed and filtered. For each sample, productive Simpson clonality was calculated as the square root of Simpson's diversity index across productive rearrangements. The source is immuneACCESS, and TCRdb retained only in-frame sequences with V and J called. Part of the clones is not carried over; for the studies checked, unresolved V genes explain less than half of this, and the remainder is unexplained. V, J and clone size are those of that table, while D and trimming were read from the DNA. The sample contains about 98,000 clones, roughly 80% of them found a single time. The ten largest make up roughly 10% of the sample.

Comments on this clone: This receptor's antigen is unknown. Base qualities are not recorded, but no much larger clone differs from it by a single base.

Whole blood was collected in K2EDTA tubes by collaborating institutions according to the institutions' own protocols. For TCRbeta analysis, collaborators shipped samples as frozen whole blood, isolated PBMCs, or DNA extracted from either of those sample types. Sample: peripheral blood. This TCR derives from a man in his 70s with active or convalescent COVID-19. The chain was built from TRBV2 and TRBJ2-1; 9 of the junction bases match TRBD2. The DNA sequence is as follows: TGTGCCAGCAGCGCCCTAGCGGGGAGCTCCTACAATGAGCAGTTCTTC. Its protein reads: CASSALAGSSYNEQFF. The CDR3, completed at both ends by the reference TRBV2 and TRBJ2-1 genes, gives the full variable domain EPEVTQTPSHQVTQMGQEVILRCVPISNHLYFYWYRQILGQKVEFLVSFYNNEISEKSEIFDDQFSVERPDGSNFTLKIRSTKLEDSAMYFCASSALAGSSYNEQFFGPGTRLTVL.